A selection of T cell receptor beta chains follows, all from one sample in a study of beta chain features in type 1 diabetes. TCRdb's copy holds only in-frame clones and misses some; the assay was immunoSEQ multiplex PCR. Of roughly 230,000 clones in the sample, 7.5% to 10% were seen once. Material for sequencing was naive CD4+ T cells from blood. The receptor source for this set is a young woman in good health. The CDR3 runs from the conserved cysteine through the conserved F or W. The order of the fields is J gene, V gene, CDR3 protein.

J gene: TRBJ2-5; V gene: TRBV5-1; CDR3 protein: CASSLGPTSEETQYF
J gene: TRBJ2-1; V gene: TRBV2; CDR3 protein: CASSATSGGAGEQFF
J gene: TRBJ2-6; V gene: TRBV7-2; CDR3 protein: CASSLVRVGANVLTF
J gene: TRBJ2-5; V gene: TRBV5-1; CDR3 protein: CASSPRGNQETQYF
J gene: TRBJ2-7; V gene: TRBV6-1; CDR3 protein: CASTQGTAGGQQYF
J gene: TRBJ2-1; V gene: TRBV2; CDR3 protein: CASSVARVDNEQFF
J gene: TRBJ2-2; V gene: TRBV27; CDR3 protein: CASSLFRGLGPSNTGELFF
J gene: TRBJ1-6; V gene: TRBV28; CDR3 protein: CASSPGTGNNSPLHF
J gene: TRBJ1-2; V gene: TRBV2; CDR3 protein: CASTLRQETNYGYTF
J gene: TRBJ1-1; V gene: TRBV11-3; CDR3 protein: CASSSTGSTEAFF
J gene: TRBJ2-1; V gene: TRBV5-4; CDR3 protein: CASSSPRDSYNEQFF
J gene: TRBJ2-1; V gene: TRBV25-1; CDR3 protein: CASSKSGTSGNEQFF
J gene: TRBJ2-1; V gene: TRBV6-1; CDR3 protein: CASRGLGQGYNEQFF
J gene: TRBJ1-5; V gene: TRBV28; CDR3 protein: CAVSQGKNQPQHF
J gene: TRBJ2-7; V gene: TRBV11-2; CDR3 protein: CASSLVPRGGSYEQYF
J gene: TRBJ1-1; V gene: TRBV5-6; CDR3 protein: CASSLAADRAFF
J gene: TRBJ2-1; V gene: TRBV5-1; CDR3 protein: CASSLGGSVNEQFF
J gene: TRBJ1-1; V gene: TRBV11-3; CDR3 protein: CASSFSGNTEAFF
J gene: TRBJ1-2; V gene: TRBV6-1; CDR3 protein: CASSEAWWSTVYGYTF
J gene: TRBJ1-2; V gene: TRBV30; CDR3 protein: CAWSTGQGGGYTF
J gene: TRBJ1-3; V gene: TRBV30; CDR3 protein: CAWTGSGNTIYF
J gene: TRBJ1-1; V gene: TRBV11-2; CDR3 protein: CASSLERRTEAFF
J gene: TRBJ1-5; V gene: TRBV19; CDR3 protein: CASSSPGAQIEPQHF
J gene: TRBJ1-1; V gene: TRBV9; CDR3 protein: CASSVVTGGSTEAFF
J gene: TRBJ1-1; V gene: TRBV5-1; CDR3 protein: CASSLSLPTEAFF
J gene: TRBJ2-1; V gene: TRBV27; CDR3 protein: CASSLLSAASRSNEQFF
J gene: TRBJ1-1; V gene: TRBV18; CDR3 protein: CASSPDRDTEAFF
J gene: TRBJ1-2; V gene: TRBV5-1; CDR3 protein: CASTLGTGEGYTF
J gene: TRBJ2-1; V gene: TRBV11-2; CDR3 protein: CASSLVLAGSGNEQFF